The entry below gives a single T cell receptor (beta chain) sequence along with its context. This sample stems from a study of blood T cell repertoires in COVID-19. Study as a whole: T cells, B-cell-depleted T cells, or PBMCs supplied cDNA or gDNA.

Germline V gives CDR1 LNHDA, CDR2 SQIVND (reference sequence). Trimming removed 5 bases from V and 3 bases from J, with 14 bases in between. This CDR3 is 15 amino acids long. Per the original data handling: Scientists estimated how many nucleated cells there were by amplifying reference gene primers. TCRdb keeps only in-frame clones here, not all; method: immunoSEQ multiplex PCR. V, J and clone size are taken as reported in that table, and D and trimming were inferred from the DNA itself. This repertoire shows approximately 44,000 clones, 89% found once; its top ten account for approximately 27%. Source material: peripheral blood. The receptor was isolated from a woman aged 80 or over with acute or convalescent COVID-19. The V and J genes are TRBV19 and TRBJ1-5; possibly TRBD1 for D (5 bases). The CDR3 here is CASSWGSLTNQPQHF. CDR3 DNA sequence: TGTGCCAGTAGTTGGGGCAGCCTGACCAATCAGCCCCAGCATTTT.